Presented here are 30 T cell receptor beta chains from one specimen sequenced in a study of T-cell reconstitution after alpha-beta-depleted transplantation in children. Construction of the TCRbeta library involved unique molecular identifiers. TCRdb reprocessed the PCR reads with MiXCR, giving one entry per CDR3 protein. The data show almost 400,000 distinct CDR3 sequences, roughly 20% seen once. The sample here was PBMCs from the stem cell graft donor, taken from the stem cell graft. Receptors were obtained from a human donor who donated a stem cell graft to a child with acute myeloid leukemia.

This clonotype was detected only a few times. J is TRBJ1-5 and V is TRBV12-3 or TRBV12-4, with a tentative D call TRBD1 (6 bases). This CDR3 region has 15 residues. The germline V and J ends were trimmed by 10 bases and 0 bases, with 16 bases remaining between them. CDR3 in DNA: TGTGCCACCAGACAGGACACCAATAGCAATCAGCCCCAGCATTTT. Protein sequence: CATRQDTNSNQPQHF.

The chain carries TRBV27 and TRBJ2-7; D tentatively reads TRBD1 or TRBD2 (5 bases each). Germline CDR1 and CDR2: MNHEY and SMNVEV (reference sequence). This CDR3 spans 16 amino acids. V lost 1 base and J 0 bases, leaving 13 bases between the germline ends. CDR3 bases: TGTGCCAGCAGTTTATACGGGGCAGGCAGCTCCTACGAGCAGTACTTC. Translation gives CASSLYGAGSSYEQYF.

This clonotype came up many times. Sequence at one end of the junction differs from germline and may be a read error. The chain links TRBV4-3 to TRBJ1-5, with D uncertain. Germline values: CDR1 LGHNA, CDR2 YSLEER. The length of the CDR3 is 13 residues. The CDR3 DNA reads TGTGCCAGCAGCCAAGATAGCAATCAGCCCCAGCATTTT. This encodes CASSQDSNQPQHF.

This clonotype was seen at least ten times. This chain joins TRBV27 and TRBJ2-6, with TRBD1 identical over 8 bases. V lost 5 bases, J lost 0 bases, and 9 bases stayed unmatched. Germline V gene data show CDR1 as MNHEY and CDR2 as SMNVEV (reference sequence). This CDR3 has 18 amino acids. The CDR3 region has the DNA TGTGCCAGCAGTACAGGACAGGGTATACTCTCTGGGGCCAACGTCCTGACTTTC. This sequence encodes CASSTGQGILSGANVLTF.

The chain combines TRBV12-3 or TRBV12-4 with TRBJ1-1; 8 bases fit TRBD1. The CDR3 is 14 amino acids. Trimming at V came to 6 bases and at J to 5 bases, leaving 8 bases not matched to a gene. This CDR3 reads CASSLRGLGTEAFF. As DNA, the CDR3 is TGTGCCAGCAGCCTCAGGGGGCTGGGAACTGAAGCTTTCTTT.

This clonotype turned up a few times. This chain joins TRBV4-3 and TRBJ2-1, with D hard to call. Trimming removed 3 bases from V and 8 bases from J, with 14 bases in between. Germline lookup yields CDR1 LGHNA and CDR2 YSLEER. This CDR3 contains 14 residues. The CDR3 DNA reads as TGCGCCAGCAGCCAGATAGGGTTTCTCGATGAGCAGTTCTTC. Translated: CASSQIGFLDEQFF.

This clonotype was observed a handful of times. The chain employs TRBV12-3 or TRBV12-4 and TRBJ2-1; 7 nucleotides agree with TRBD1. V shed 11 bases and J 6 bases; nucleotides not matched to a gene: 7. The CDR3 spans 12 residues. Written as DNA, the CDR3 is TGTGCCTCGGGGCAGGGGGTCAATGAGCAGTTCTTC. Translating gives CASGQGVNEQFF.

This clonotype was detected ten times or more. V is TRBV5-1 and J is TRBJ2-1, with unresolved D. The V gene's germline CDR1 is SGHRS and CDR2 YFSETQ. This CDR3 has 14 amino acids. V shed 3 bases and J shed 9 bases, with 16 bases lying between them. CDR3 sequence: CASSYLSATSEQFF. DNA of the CDR3: TGCGCCAGCAGCTACCTATCCGCCACGAGTGAGCAGTTCTTC.

The chain carries TRBV20-1 and TRBJ2-3, with D hard to call. Germline CDR1 and CDR2: DFQATT and SNEGSKA (reference sequence). The CDR3 loop spans 11 amino acids. Trimming took 6 bases from V and 3 from J, leaving 7 bases between them. The CDR3 loop reads CSAYQTDTQYF. The CDR3 bases are TGCAGTGCGTATCAAACAGATACGCAGTATTTT.

This clonotype appeared a few times. The chain uses TRBV4-3 and TRBJ2-7; the D is unclear. The V gene's germline CDR1 is LGHNA and CDR2 YSLEER. The CDR3 extends over 14 amino acids. V dropped 1 base and J dropped 2 bases, with 9 bases sitting between them. The DNA for the CDR3 is TGCGCCAGCAGCCAAGTGGCCAGTGCCTACGAGCAGTACTTC. It is translated as CASSQVASAYEQYF.

This clonotype was seen ten or more times. The V call is TRBV5-6, the J call TRBJ2-7; no definite D call. CDR3 length equals 14 residues. The V gene lost 2 bases and the J gene lost 0 bases, with 9 bases spanning the gap. CDR1 and CDR2 from the germline V gene are SGHDT and YYEEEE. CDR3 sequence (DNA): TGTGCCAGCAGCTTTCGTCCGAGCTCCTACGAGCAGTACTTC. Its protein product is CASSFRPSSYEQYF.

The V gene is TRBV12-3 or TRBV12-4, the J gene TRBJ2-3, with D possibly being TRBD1 or TRBD2 (5 bases each). This CDR3 region has 13 residues. Trimming stripped 6 bases from V and 5 bases from J, with 12 bases between. The chain's CDR3 is CASSQGAGDTQYF. CDR3 coding DNA: TGTGCCAGCAGCCAGGGCGCGGGAGATACGCAGTATTTT.

The chain employs TRBV6-6 and TRBJ2-1; a possible D gene is TRBD1 (6 bases). The CDR3 sequence is 13 residues long. The V and J ends lost 11 bases and 8 bases respectively, with 19 bases between them. In germline, CDR1 is MNHNY, CDR2 SVGAGI (reference sequence). CDR3 coding DNA: TGTGCCGCGACCCAGGGGCCGTGGGATGAGCAGTTCTTC. Translation gives CAATQGPWDEQFF.

The rearrangement uses TRBV18 and TRBJ2-6; D is unclear. There are 16 residues in the CDR3. V was cut by 2 bases and J by 0 bases, with 8 bases left in between. Germline CDR1 and CDR2: KGHSH and LQKENI. CDR3 protein: CASSPIVTSGANVLTF. CDR3 sequence (DNA): TGTGCCAGCTCACCAATTGTAACCTCTGGGGCCAACGTCCTGACTTTC.

V is TRBV20-1 and J is TRBJ2-1, with TRBD2 matching 8 bases. Germline loops: CDR1 DFQATT, CDR2 SNEGSKA (reference sequence). J lost 3 bases, V lost 6 bases, and 10 bases had no gene match. The CDR3 runs to 15 residues. This CDR3 is CSATPSSGFYNEQFF. The CDR3 bases are TGCAGTGCAACTCCCTCTAGCGGGTTCTACAATGAGCAGTTCTTC.

This clonotype was seen a few times. The chain has TRBV28 and TRBJ2-3; 7 bases agree with TRBD2. The CDR3 covers 15 residues. Germline V lookup: CDR1 MDHEN, CDR2 SYDVKM. V trimming: 4 bases; J trimming: 2 bases; junction bases outside the gene matches: 6. CDR3 region: CASSSLAEFTDTQYF. In DNA form, the CDR3 reads TGTGCCAGCAGTTCCCTAGCGGAGTTCACAGATACGCAGTATTTT.

A few counts support this clonotype. V gene TRBV24-1 combines with J gene TRBJ2-1; 11 bases line up with TRBD2. The germline gives CDR1 KGHDR, CDR2 SFDVKD. The length of the CDR3 is 16 residues. The V segment lost 4 bases and the J segment 5 bases; nucleotides outside the gene matches: 6. Here the CDR3 reads CATSELGLADNNEQFF. For the CDR3, the DNA is TGTGCCACCAGTGAACTGGGACTAGCGGATAACAATGAGCAGTTCTTC.

The chain is built from TRBV5-1 and TRBJ1-1; D is unresolved. The CDR3 extends over 14 amino acids. Deletions cut 1 base from V and 1 base from J, with 8 bases between. Germline V gene sequence: CDR1 SGHRS, CDR2 YFSETQ. The CDR3 coding sequence is TGCGCCAGCAGCTTGATCCTAGGGAACACTGAAGCTTTCTTT. Translated, it gives CASSLILGNTEAFF.

This clonotype was observed many times. The chain couples TRBV20-1 to TRBJ2-5; D remains ambiguous. V lost 3 bases and J lost 4, with 6 bases in between. The length of the CDR3 is 11 residues. Germline V gives CDR1 DFQATT, CDR2 SNEGSKA (reference sequence). The CDR3 coding sequence is TGCAGTGCTAGGAATTCAGAGACCCAGTACTTC. It translates to CSARNSETQYF.

This clonotype was found many times. The chain uses TRBV29-1 and TRBJ2-7, with unresolved D. The length of the CDR3 is 13 residues. CDR1 SQVTM and CDR2 ANQGSEA come from the germline V gene. V gave up 1 base and J gave up 2 bases, with 9 bases separating them. The CDR3 is CSVEGSHAYEQYF. DNA for the CDR3: TGCAGCGTTGAAGGTAGTCACGCCTACGAGCAGTACTTC.

The chain has TRBV9 and TRBJ2-7; 7 bases align to TRBD1. The V and J ends lost 0 bases and 0 bases, in that order; junction bases with no gene match: 3. Per germline, CDR1 SGDLS and CDR2 YYNGEE. The CDR3 is 15 residues long. Written as DNA, the CDR3 is TGTGCCAGCAGCGTAGATTGGGACAGCTCCTACGAGCAGTACTTC. Its translation: CASSVDWDSSYEQYF. The full variable domain, completed using reference TRBV9 and TRBJ2-7, is DSGVTQTPKHLITATGQRVTLRCSPRSGDLSVYWYQQSLDQGLQFLIQYYNGEERAKGNILERFSAQQFPDLHSELNLSSLELGDSALYFCASSVDWDSSYEQYFGPGTRLTVT.

This clonotype was detected a few times. The V and J genes are TRBV14 and TRBJ2-1, with TRBD2 matching 9 bases. The V gene's germline CDR1 is SGHDN and CDR2 FVKESK. This CDR3 region has 16 residues. V lost 4 bases, J lost 0 bases, and 4 bases stayed unmatched. The CDR3 loop reads CASSRLAEDSYNEQFF. In nucleotides, the CDR3 is TGTGCCAGCAGCCGACTAGCGGAAGACTCCTACAATGAGCAGTTCTTC.

This clonotype appeared many times. The chain couples TRBV29-1 to TRBJ2-3; D is perhaps TRBD1 (6 bases). CDR3 length: 15 amino acids. Trimming removed 2 bases from V and 0 bases from J, with 12 bases in between. Per germline, CDR1 SQVTM and CDR2 ANQGSEA. Here the CDR3 DNA reads TGCAGCGTTGAAACCCCAGGGGCTAGCACAGATACGCAGTATTTT. Translated: CSVETPGASTDTQYF.

The genes are TRBV6-2 or TRBV6-3 and TRBJ2-7, with D uncertain. V lost 6 bases, J lost 0 bases, and 12 bases lay in between. This CDR3 has 14 residues. Germline V CDR1 and CDR2: MNHEY, SVGEGT. The CDR3 coding sequence is TGTGCCAGCAGAGAGGACGGAGCCTCCTACGAGCAGTACTTC. Translating it yields CASREDGASYEQYF.

This chain uses TRBV14 with TRBJ2-5; D unresolved. The CDR3 extends over 13 amino acids. The germline V and J ends were trimmed by 2 bases and 7 bases, with 11 bases remaining between them. CDR1 and CDR2 (germline): SGHDN, FVKESK. The CDR3 coding sequence is TGTGCCAGCAGCCAACCCCCGATCCGGACCCAGTACTTC. Encoded protein: CASSQPPIRTQYF.

This clonotype has ten or more counts. The chain joins TRBV27 to TRBJ2-2, with 9 bases aligning to TRBD2. Germline-derived CDR1 and CDR2 are MNHEY and SMNVEV (reference sequence). V was pared by 8 bases and J by 1 base, with 11 bases of the junction left unmatched. The CDR3 is 17 amino acids. The CDR3 is CASCGTSSYMNTGELFF. DNA for the CDR3: TGTGCCAGCTGTGGGACTAGCAGTTACATGAACACCGGGGAGCTGTTTTTT.

This clonotype came up many times. CDR3 loop: CASSQGRSYNEQFF. In nucleotides, the CDR3 is TGTGCCAGCAGCCAAGGGAGATCCTACAATGAGCAGTTCTTC. The chain links TRBV4-2 to TRBJ2-1; unclear D gene. Germline-derived CDR1 and CDR2 are LGHNA and YNFKEQ. The ends were cut back, 1 base at V and 1 base at J, with 5 bases in the middle. The CDR3 is 14 amino acids.

The J gene is TRBJ2-7, the V gene TRBV12-3 or TRBV12-4, with 9 bases identical to TRBD1. V shed 5 bases, J shed 6 bases, and the junction held 14 bases outside the gene matches. The CDR3 has 16 amino acids. The CDR3 bases are TGTGCCAGCAGTCTGGAATGGAACACAGGGGGCGGCGAGCAGTACTTC. Protein product: CASSLEWNTGGGEQYF.

The gene calls are TRBV24-1 and TRBJ2-2; no reliable D call. Trimming removed 0 bases from V and 6 bases from J, with 1 base in between. CDR1 is KGHDR, CDR2 SFDVKD, per germline. The CDR3 covers 12 residues. CDR3 nucleotide sequence: TGTGCCACCAGTGATTTGCCCGGGGAGCTGTTTTTT. This translates into CATSDLPGELFF.

In its sample, this clonotype was seen a few times. This chain joins TRBV25-1 and TRBJ2-7, with D possibly TRBD1 on 5 matching bases. This CDR3 region has 15 residues. V dropped 1 base and J dropped 2 bases, with 12 bases sitting between them. Germline assignment: CDR1 MGHDK and CDR2 SYGVNS. The CDR3 nucleotides read TGTGCCAGCAGTGAATCGGCAGGGAAGACCTACGAGCAGTACTTC. This sequence encodes CASSESAGKTYEQYF.